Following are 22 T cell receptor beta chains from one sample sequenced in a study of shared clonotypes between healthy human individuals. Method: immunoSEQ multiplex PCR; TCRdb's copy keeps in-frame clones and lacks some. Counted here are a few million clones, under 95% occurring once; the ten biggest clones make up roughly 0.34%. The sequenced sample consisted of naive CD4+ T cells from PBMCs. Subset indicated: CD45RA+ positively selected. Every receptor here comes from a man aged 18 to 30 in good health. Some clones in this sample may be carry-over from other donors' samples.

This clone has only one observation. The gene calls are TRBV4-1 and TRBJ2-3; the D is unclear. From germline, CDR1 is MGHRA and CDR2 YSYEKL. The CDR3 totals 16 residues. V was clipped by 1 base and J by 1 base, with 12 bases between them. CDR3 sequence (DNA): TGCGCCAGCAGCCAAGGGAAGGTTGGCCGCACAGATACGCAGTATTTT. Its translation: CASSQGKVGRTDTQYF.

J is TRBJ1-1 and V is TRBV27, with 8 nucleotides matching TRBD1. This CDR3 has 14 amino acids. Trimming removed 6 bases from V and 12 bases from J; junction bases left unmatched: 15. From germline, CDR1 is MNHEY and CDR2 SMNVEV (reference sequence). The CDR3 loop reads CASSALPDRGGPFF. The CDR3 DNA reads TGTGCCAGCAGCGCCCTTCCCGACAGGGGTGGGCCTTTCTTT.

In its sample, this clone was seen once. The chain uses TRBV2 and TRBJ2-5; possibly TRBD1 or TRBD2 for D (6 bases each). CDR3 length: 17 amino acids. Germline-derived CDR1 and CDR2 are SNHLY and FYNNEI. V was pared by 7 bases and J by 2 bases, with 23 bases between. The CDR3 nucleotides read TGTGCCAGCACGGTTTTGAGTTTAGGGGGGTGGCAAGAGACCCAGTACTTC. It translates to CASTVLSLGGWQETQYF.

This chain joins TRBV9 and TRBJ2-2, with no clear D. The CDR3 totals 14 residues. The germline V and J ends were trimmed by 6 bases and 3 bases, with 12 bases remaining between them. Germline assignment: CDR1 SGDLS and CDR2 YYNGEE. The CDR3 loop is CASNQLPDTGELFF. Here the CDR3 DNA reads TGTGCCAGCAATCAACTGCCCGACACCGGGGAGCTGTTTTTT. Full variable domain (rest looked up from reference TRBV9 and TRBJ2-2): DSGVTQTPKHLITATGQRVTLRCSPRSGDLSVYWYQQSLDQGLQFLIQYYNGEERAKGNILERFSAQQFPDLHSELNLSSLELGDSALYFCASNQLPDTGELFFGEGSRLTVL.

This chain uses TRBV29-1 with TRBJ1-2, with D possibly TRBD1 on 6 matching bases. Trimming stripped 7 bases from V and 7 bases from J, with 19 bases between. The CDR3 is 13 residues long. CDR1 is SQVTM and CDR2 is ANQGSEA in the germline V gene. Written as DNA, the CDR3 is TGCAGCGGAGGACAACAGGGAGAGGTTGGCTACACCTTC. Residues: CSGGQQGEVGYTF.

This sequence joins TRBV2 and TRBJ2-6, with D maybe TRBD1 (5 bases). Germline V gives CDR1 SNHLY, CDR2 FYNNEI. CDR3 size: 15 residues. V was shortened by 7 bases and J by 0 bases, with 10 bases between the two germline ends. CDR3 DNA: TGTGCCAGCACATACAGGAGCTCTGGGGCCAACGTCCTGACTTTC. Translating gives CASTYRSSGANVLTF.

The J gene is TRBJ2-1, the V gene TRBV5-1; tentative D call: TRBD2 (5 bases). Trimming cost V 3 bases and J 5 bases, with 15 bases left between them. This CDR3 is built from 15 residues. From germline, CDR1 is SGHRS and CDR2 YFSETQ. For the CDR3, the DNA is TGCGCCAGCAGCTCACTAGTCCGGGGTAACAATGAGCAGTTCTTC. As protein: CASSSLVRGNNEQFF.

CDR3 sequence: CASSSRESRNEQFF. The DNA for the CDR3 is TGCGCCAGCAGTAGCCGGGAGAGTCGGAATGAGCAGTTCTTC. The chain employs TRBV5-1 and TRBJ2-1; a possible D gene is TRBD2 (6 bases). Trimming pared 5 bases from V and 7 bases from J, leaving 16 bases between. This CDR3 spans 14 amino acids. Germline V gives CDR1 SGHRS, CDR2 YFSETQ.

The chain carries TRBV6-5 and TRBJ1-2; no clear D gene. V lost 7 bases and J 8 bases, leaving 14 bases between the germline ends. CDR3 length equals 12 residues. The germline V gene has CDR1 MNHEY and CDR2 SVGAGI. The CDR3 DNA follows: TGTGCCAGCAACAGACCAGGTATAGGCTACACCTTC. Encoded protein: CASNRPGIGYTF.

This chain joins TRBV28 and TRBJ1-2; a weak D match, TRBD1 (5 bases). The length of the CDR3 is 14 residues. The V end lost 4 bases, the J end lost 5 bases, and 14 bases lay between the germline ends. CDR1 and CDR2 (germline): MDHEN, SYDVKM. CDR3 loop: CASSWVGTDYGYTF. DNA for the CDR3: TGTGCCAGCAGTTGGGTGGGGACGGATTATGGCTACACCTTC.

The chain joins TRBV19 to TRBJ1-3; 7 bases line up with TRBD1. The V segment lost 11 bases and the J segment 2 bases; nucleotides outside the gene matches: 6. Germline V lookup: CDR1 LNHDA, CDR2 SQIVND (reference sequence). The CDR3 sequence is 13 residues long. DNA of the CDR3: TGTGCCGCCAGACAGGGACCTGGAAACACCATATATTTT. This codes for CAARQGPGNTIYF.

This CDR3 is CASRIPGPRNTEAFF. CDR3 DNA sequence: TGTGCCAGCAGAATCCCGGGGCCGAGGAACACTGAAGCTTTCTTT. The chain is built from TRBV6-1 and TRBJ1-1; maybe TRBD1 (5 bases). Trimming left V 6 bases short and J 1 base short, with 15 bases between. The CDR3 contains 15 residues. Germline V CDR1 and CDR2: MNHNS, SASEGT.

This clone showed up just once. CDR3 sequence reads: CASSPLTPSSYNEQFF. CDR3 coding DNA: TGTGCCAGCAGCCCCCTGACCCCCAGCTCCTACAATGAGCAGTTCTTC. J is TRBJ2-1 and V is TRBV7-7; D unresolved. Germline V gene sequence: CDR1 SSHAT, CDR2 FNYEAQ (reference sequence). V lost 5 bases and J lost 0, with 14 bases in between. The CDR3 runs to 16 residues.

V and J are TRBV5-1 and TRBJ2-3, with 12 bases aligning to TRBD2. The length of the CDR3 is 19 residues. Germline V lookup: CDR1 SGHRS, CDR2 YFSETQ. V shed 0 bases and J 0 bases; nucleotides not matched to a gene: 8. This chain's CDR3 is CASSLGRLAGEGSTDTQYF. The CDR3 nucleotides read TGCGCCAGCAGCTTGGGAAGACTAGCGGGAGAGGGAAGCACAGATACGCAGTATTTT. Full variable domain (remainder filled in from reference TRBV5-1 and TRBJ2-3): KAGVTQTPRYLIKTRGQQVTLSCSPISGHRSVSWYQQTPGQGLQFLFEYFSETQRNKGNFPGRFSGRQFSNSRSEMNVSTLELGDSALYLCASSLGRLAGEGSTDTQYFGPGTRLTVL.

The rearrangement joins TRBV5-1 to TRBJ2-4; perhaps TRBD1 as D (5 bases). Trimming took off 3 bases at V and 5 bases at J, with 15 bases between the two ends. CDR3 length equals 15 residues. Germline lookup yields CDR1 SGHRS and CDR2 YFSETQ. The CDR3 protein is CASSSSQGSENIQYF. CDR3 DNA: TGCGCCAGCAGCTCCAGCCAGGGCAGCGAAAACATTCAGTACTTC.

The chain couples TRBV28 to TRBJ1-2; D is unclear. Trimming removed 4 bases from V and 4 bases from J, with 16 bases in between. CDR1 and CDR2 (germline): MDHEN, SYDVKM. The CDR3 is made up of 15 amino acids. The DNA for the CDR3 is TGTGCCAGCAGTTGGGGATCCGGGAACCTCTATGGCTACACCTTC. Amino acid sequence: CASSWGSGNLYGYTF.

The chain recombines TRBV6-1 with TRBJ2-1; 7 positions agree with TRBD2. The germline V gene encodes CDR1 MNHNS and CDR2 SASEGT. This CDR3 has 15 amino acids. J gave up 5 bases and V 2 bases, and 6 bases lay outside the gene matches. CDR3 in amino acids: CASSELYGGNNEQFF. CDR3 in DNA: TGTGCCAGCAGTGAATTGTACGGGGGGAACAATGAGCAGTTCTTC.

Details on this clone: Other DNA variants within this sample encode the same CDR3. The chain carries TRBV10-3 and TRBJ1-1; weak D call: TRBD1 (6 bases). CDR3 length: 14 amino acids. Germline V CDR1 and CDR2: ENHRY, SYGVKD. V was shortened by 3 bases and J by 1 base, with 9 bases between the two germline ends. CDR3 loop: CAISEVGGNTEAFF. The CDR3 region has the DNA TGTGCCATCAGTGAAGTAGGGGGGAACACTGAAGCTTTCTTT.

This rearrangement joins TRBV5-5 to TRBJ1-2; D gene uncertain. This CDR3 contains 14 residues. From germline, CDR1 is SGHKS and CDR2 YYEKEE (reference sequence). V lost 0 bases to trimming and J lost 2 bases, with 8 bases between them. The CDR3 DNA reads TGTGCCAGCAGCTTGGCCCCAGAAAACTATGGCTACACCTTC. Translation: CASSLAPENYGYTF.

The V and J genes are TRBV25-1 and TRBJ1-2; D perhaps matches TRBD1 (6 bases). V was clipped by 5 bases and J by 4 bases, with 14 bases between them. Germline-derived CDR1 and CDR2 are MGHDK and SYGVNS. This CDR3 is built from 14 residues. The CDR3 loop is CASSSGVRAYGYTF. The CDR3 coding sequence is TGTGCCAGCAGTTCAGGGGTCCGGGCCTATGGCTACACCTTC.

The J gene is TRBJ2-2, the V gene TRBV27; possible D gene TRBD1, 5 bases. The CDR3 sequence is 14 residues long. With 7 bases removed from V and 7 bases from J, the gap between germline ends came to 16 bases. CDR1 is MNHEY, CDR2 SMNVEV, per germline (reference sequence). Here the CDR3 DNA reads TGTGCCAGCATCCTAAGGGCAGGGAACGGGGAGCTGTTTTTT. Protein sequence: CASILRAGNGELFF.

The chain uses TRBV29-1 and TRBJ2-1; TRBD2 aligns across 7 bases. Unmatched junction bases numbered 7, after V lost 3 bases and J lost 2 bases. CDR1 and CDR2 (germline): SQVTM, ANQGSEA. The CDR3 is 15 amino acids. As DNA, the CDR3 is TGCAGCGTTGAGGGAGGGGCAGTTACCTACAATGAGCAGTTCTTC. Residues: CSVEGGAVTYNEQFF.